The present TCR beta chain was sequenced within a study of neurological immune-mediated disorders. Where libraries were unsorted, they were derived from 2 million PBMCs stored at -80 degrees C. In TCRdb, the 5' RACE reads were re-called with MiXCR into one record per CDR3 protein. The sample lists about 35,000 distinct CDR3 sequences; 3% to 4% were seen once. This clonotype was recorded at least ten times. The target antigen is unknown. Points from the study as a whole: There was no association between the multiple sclerosis repertoire cluster and any clinical or MRI feature.

The specimen was PBMCs. The source of this sequence is a man aged 25-40 years with multiple sclerosis.

This CDR3 reads CASSTGTGRYSGANVLTF. CDR3 nucleotide sequence: TGTGCCAGCAGCACCGGGACAGGGAGATACTCTGGGGCCAACGTCCTGACTTTC. The rearrangement joins TRBV7-9 to TRBJ2-6, with 9 bases fitting TRBD1. The germline V gene has CDR1 SEHNR and CDR2 FQNEAQ (reference sequence). The CDR3 runs 18 residues. Trimming cost V 5 bases and J 0 bases; bases outside gene matches: 8.